The rows below give T cell receptor beta chains drawn from one sample of a study of blood T cells in healthy people across ages. TCRdb called the 5' RACE reads again in MiXCR, with one record for every CDR3 protein. The repertoire holds fewer than 600,000 distinct CDR3 sequences, with roughly a quarter as singletons. Separately, the same data were catalogued under a study of T cells of mothers and their children.

The source material was blood. All receptors derive from a boy between 2 and 10 years old in good health. The CDR3 runs from the conserved cysteine through the conserved F or W. D genes are given only for firm matches. Clone size is stated in some rows and not others, as once, few, many or a class when expanded.

V gene,CDR3 length,clone size,D gene,J gene,CDR3 DNA,CDR3 protein
TRBV7-9,10,-,-,TRBJ2-2,TGTGCCAGGGAGTACGGGGAGCTGTTTTTT,CAREYGELFF
TRBV6-1,16,few,-,TRBJ2-1,TGTGCCAGCAGTGGCCGAGCTGGGGGCACCTTGGAGGAGCAGTTCTTC,CASSGRAGGTLEEQFF
TRBV5-1,11,few,TRBD1,TRBJ2-4,TGCGCCAGCAGCGGAACAGGGGCCAGGGACTTC,CASSGTGARDF
TRBV4-2,16,-,TRBD2,TRBJ2-3,TGTGCCAGCAGCCGTAGCGGGGGGGCCTATTTAGATACGCAGTATTTT,CASSRSGGAYLDTQYF
TRBV6-6,15,few,TRBD1,TRBJ1-2,TGTGCCAGCAGTTACTCAGGACAGGGGAACTATGGCTACACCTTC,CASSYSGQGNYGYTF
TRBV20-1,15,-,TRBD2,TRBJ2-1,TGCAGTGCCCCGGGGGGGCAGAGCTCCTACAATGAGCAGTTCTTC,CSAPGGQSSYNEQFF
TRBV5-5,13,-,-,TRBJ1-3,TGTGCCAGCAGCTTGCAACCAGCGGACACCATATATTTT,CASSLQPADTIYF
TRBV20-1,15,few,TRBD2,TRBJ2-3,TGCAGTGCGCCGAACTTAGCGGGAGAAGGGAATACGCAGTATTTT,CSAPNLAGEGNTQYF
TRBV9,16,few,TRBD2,TRBJ2-3,TGTGCCAGCAGCTCCAACCTAGCGGCTAGCACAGATACGCAGTATTTT,CASSSNLAASTDTQYF
TRBV6-2/TRBV6-3,15,-,TRBD2,TRBJ2-2,TGTGCCAGCAGCCCGTGGCGGGAGGACACCGGGGAGCTGTTTTTT,CASSPWREDTGELFF
TRBV5-5,15,few,-,TRBJ2-5,TGTGCCAGCAGCTTGGGCGGACTTCGACAAGAGACCCAGTACTTC,CASSLGGLRQETQYF
TRBV2,13,few,-,TRBJ2-1,TGTGCCAGCAGGGGGGAGGGGGGAAATGAGCAGTTCTTC,CASRGEGGNEQFF
TRBV5-1,14,-,-,TRBJ1-6,TGCGCCAGCAGCTTGGGGCAGGGAGATTCACCCCTCCACTTT,CASSLGQGDSPLHF